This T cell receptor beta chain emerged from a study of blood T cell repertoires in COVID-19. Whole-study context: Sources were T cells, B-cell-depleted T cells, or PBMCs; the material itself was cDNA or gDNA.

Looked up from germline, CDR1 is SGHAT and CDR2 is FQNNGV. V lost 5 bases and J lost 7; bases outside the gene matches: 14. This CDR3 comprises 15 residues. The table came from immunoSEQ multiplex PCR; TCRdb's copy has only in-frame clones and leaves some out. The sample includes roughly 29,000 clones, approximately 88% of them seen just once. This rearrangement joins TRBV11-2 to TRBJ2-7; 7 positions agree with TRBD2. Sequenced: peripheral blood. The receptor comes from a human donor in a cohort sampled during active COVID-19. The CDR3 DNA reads TGTGCCAGCAGCCCCCAGGCTAGCGGACCCTGGGAGCAGTACTTC. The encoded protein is CASSPQASGPWEQYF.